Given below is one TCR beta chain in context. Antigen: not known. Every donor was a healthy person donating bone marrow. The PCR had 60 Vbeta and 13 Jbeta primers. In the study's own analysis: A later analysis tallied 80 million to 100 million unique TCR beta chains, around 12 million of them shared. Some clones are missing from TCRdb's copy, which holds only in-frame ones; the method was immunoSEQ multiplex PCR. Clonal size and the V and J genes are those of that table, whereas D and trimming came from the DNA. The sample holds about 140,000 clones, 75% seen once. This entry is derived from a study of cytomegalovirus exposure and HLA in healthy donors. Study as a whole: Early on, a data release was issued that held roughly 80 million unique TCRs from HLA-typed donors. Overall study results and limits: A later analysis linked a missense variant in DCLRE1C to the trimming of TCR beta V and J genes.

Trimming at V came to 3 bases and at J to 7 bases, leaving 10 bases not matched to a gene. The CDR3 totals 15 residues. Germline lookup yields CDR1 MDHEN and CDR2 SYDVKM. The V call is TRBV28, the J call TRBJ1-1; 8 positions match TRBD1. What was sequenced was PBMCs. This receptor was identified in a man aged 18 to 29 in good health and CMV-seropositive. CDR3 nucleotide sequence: TGTGCCAGCAGTTTGACAGGGGCCCTCGGAAATGAAGCTTTCTTT. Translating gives CASSLTGALGNEAFF. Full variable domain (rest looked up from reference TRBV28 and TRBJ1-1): DVKVTQSSRYLVKRTGEKVFLECVQDMDHENMFWYRQDPGLGLRLIYFSYDVKMKEKGDIPEGYSVSREKKERFSLILESASTNQTSMYLCASSLTGALGNEAFFGQGTRLTVV.